This T cell receptor (beta chain) was sequenced during a study of molecular identifiers for immune sequencing clone quantification. Germline CDR1 and CDR2: LGHNA and YSLEER. V shed 0 bases and J shed 3 bases, with 14 bases lying between them. The CDR3 runs to 17 residues. Previously published methods and listed TCR primers were used for the bulk TCR libraries. In TCRdb, the PCR reads were re-called with MiXCR into one record per CDR3 protein. This repertoire shows around 320,000 distinct CDR3 sequences, roughly a quarter found once; its top ten account for around 0.76%. This chain uses TRBV4-3 with TRBJ2-2; D is possibly TRBD2 (5 bases). The sample comprised naive CD8+ T cells from blood, with Jurkat cell RNA spiked in. The subset was: FACS-sorted CD8+CD4-CCR7+CD45RA+ naive T cells. The TCR comes from a human donor in good health. Some libraries in this study had Jurkat cell RNA spiked in. CDR3 in DNA: TGCGCCAGCAGCCAAGATGGTTGGCTAGCAGACACCGGGGAGCTGTTTTTT. It specifies CASSQDGWLADTGELFF.